The rows below give T cell receptor beta chains drawn from one sample of a study of vaccination effects on CD4 cells after COVID-19. Antigen specificity for these receptors is unknown. Libraries were prepared by immunoSEQ multiplex PCR; TCRdb keeps only in-frame clonotypes and omits some of them. The table records fewer than 90,000 clones, roughly 73% of them present only once. Sequenced here: CD4+ T cells from PBMCs cultured with HCoV-OC43 spike peptides, sampled after COVID-19 vaccination. All receptors come from a human donor who received a COVID-19 vaccine. Each CDR3 is given with its conserved first and last residue. D genes are given only for firm matches. For some rows the clone size is stated as once, few or many, or as a class when expanded; others skip it.

cdr3_aa | cdr3_nt | j_call | d_call | clone_size | v_call
CASSWTGTANSPLHF | TGTGCCAGCAGCTGGACCGGGACAGCAAATTCACCCCTCCACTTT | TRBJ1-6 | TRBD1 | few | TRBV7-8
CASNLAGGSSGANVLTF | TGTGCCAGTAACTTAGCGGGGGGGAGCTCTGGGGCCAACGTCCTGACTTTC | TRBJ2-6 | TRBD2 | NA | TRBV19
CASSPVGDSNSPLHF | TGCGCCAGCAGCCCCGTTGGGGACAGCAATTCACCCCTCCACTTT | TRBJ1-6 | TRBD1 | NA | TRBV5-1
CASSLALGTGNTIYF | TGTGCCAGCAGCTTAGCACTCGGGACGGGAAACACCATATATTTT | TRBJ1-3 | NA | NA | TRBV7-2
CASSWRTGASNGYTF | TGTGCCAGCAGTTGGAGGACAGGGGCCTCCAATGGCTACACCTTC | TRBJ1-2 | TRBD1 | NA | TRBV6-2/TRBV6-3
CASKEGGYAGELFF | TGTGCCAGCAAAGAGGGGGGGTACGCCGGGGAGCTGTTTTTT | TRBJ2-2 | NA | NA | TRBV2
CATSDNRGVTDTQYF | TGTGCCACCAGTGATAACAGGGGAGTAACAGATACGCAGTATTTT | TRBJ2-3 | TRBD1 | NA | TRBV24-1
CASSLSGQAGNTIYF | TGTGCCAGCAGTCTATCCGGACAGGCTGGAAACACCATATATTTT | TRBJ1-3 | TRBD1 | NA | TRBV28
CASSVGAQETQYF | TGTGCCAGCAGCGTAGGCGCACAAGAGACCCAGTACTTC | TRBJ2-5 | NA | once | TRBV9
CASSPGANVLTF | TGTGCCAGTTCTCCTGGGGCCAACGTCCTGACTTTC | TRBJ2-6 | NA | NA | TRBV27
CASSLLREGTEAFF | TGCGCCAGCAGCCTCCTCAGGGAGGGGACTGAAGCTTTCTTT | TRBJ1-1 | NA | NA | TRBV4-3
CASSTPRTGIGETQYF | TGTGCCAGTAGTACCCCCCGGACAGGGATAGGGGAGACCCAGTACTTC | TRBJ2-5 | TRBD1 | NA | TRBV19
CASSPSGGVETQYF | TGTGCCAGCAGCCCTAGCGGGGGGGTAGAGACCCAGTACTTC | TRBJ2-5 | TRBD2 | NA | TRBV11-2
CASSFRWGQVNTEAFF | TGTGCCAGCAGCTTTCGCTGGGGGCAGGTGAACACTGAAGCTTTCTTT | TRBJ1-1 | NA | NA | TRBV5-5
CATSKNRVLEQFF | TGTGCCACCAGCAAGAACAGAGTCCTAGAGCAGTTCTTC | TRBJ2-1 | NA | few | TRBV15
CASSLSQVNQPQHF | TGTGCCAGCAGTTTATCGCAAGTGAATCAGCCCCAGCATTTT | TRBJ1-5 | NA | NA | TRBV28
CASSDQGAPSGELFF | TGTGCCAGCAGTGACCAGGGGGCGCCTAGCGGGGAGCTGTTTTTT | TRBJ2-2 | TRBD1 | NA | TRBV6-1
CASSPDRVTDTQYF | TGCGCCAGCAGCCCGGACCGGGTGACAGATACGCAGTATTTT | TRBJ2-3 | NA | NA | TRBV5-1
CASSLVRDRAGELFF | TGTGCCAGCAGCTTAGTTCGGGATAGGGCCGGGGAGCTGTTTTTT | TRBJ2-2 | NA | NA | TRBV7-8
CASSLSPPRGELFF | TGTGCCAGCAGTTTGTCGCCCCCTCGGGGGGAGCTGTTTTTT | TRBJ2-2 | NA | NA | TRBV28
CASSPRAGQGMMEYF | TGTGCCAGCTCACCAAGGGCGGGACAGGGGATGATGGAGTACTTC | TRBJ2-5 | TRBD1 | NA | TRBV18
CASSLARQETQYF | TGCGCCAGCAGCTTGGCGCGGCAAGAGACCCAGTACTTC | TRBJ2-5 | NA | NA | TRBV5-1
CASSPNTDTQYF | TGTGCCAGCAGCCCAAACACAGATACGCAGTATTTT | TRBJ2-3 | NA | NA | TRBV7-3
CASSLDPTVSTDTQYF | TGTGCCAGCAGCTTGGACCCGACTGTCAGCACAGATACGCAGTATTTT | TRBJ2-3 | NA | NA | TRBV5-6
CSVGGAGSYGYTF | TGCAGCGTTGGAGGGGCTGGGAGCTATGGCTACACCTTC | TRBJ1-2 | NA | few | TRBV29-1
CASSQTGMLPAGELFF | TGTGCCAGCAGCCAAACTGGAATGCTCCCGGCCGGGGAGCTGTTTTTT | TRBJ2-2 | NA | NA | TRBV3-1/TRBV3-2
CASSPGGGSRTYGYTF | TGCGCCAGCAGCCCCGGTGGGGGCTCACGGACATATGGCTACACCTTC | TRBJ1-2 | NA | NA | TRBV5-1
CASGLGESIQYF | TGTGCCAGTGGATTAGGAGAAAGCATTCAGTACTTC | TRBJ2-4 | NA | few | TRBV6-5
CASSQRFLLTEKAEHGRKTQYF | TGTGCCAGCAGCCAAAGGTTTCTATTGACGGAAAAGGCGGAACATGGTAGGAAGACCCAGTACTTC | TRBJ2-5 | NA | NA | TRBV7-8
CASRLAGVGDTQYF | TGCGCCAGCAGGCTAGCGGGGGTAGGAGATACGCAGTATTTT | TRBJ2-3 | TRBD2 | NA | TRBV4-1
CASKSARGEAFF | TGTGCCAGTAAATCTGCCCGCGGTGAAGCTTTCTTT | TRBJ1-1 | NA | once | TRBV19
CAWSTGYQPQHF | TGTGCCTGGAGTACGGGGTATCAGCCCCAGCATTTT | TRBJ1-5 | NA | NA | TRBV30
CASSTGRSLTDTQYF | TGTGCCAGCAGTACTGGGCGGTCTCTCACAGATACGCAGTATTTT | TRBJ2-3 | NA | NA | TRBV25-1
CASRPGTAYGYTF | TGTGCCAGCAGACCTGGGACAGCCTATGGCTACACCTTC | TRBJ1-2 | TRBD1 | NA | TRBV28
CASSLSSAKNIQYF | TGTGCCAGCAGCCTCTCCTCGGCCAAAAACATTCAGTACTTC | TRBJ2-4 | NA | few | TRBV2
CASGADSFNTEAFF | TGTGCTAGTGGTGCTGACAGCTTTAACACTGAAGCTTTCTTT | TRBJ1-1 | NA | NA | TRBV12-5